These T cell receptor beta chains were read from a single sample in a study of CD8+CD57+ T cells in acquired aplastic anemia. One entry per CDR3 protein, called by TCRdb with MiXCR from the reads. The data hold around 220,000 distinct CDR3 sequences, with less than 60% observed a single time. The sequenced material came from sorted CD4+, CD8+, or CD8+CD57+ T cells (not recorded which) from PBMCs. The receptor source for this set is a human donor with aplastic anemia. The CDR3 runs from the conserved cysteine through the conserved F or W. D genes are given only for firm matches. Some rows have no size entry. The others give once, few or many, or a class for an expanded clone.

size	J	V	D	CDR3	DNA
.	TRBJ1-2	TRBV25-1	.	CASSGGQPWGYTF	TGTGCCAGCAGTGGAGGGCAGCCTTGGGGCTACACCTTC
.	TRBJ1-2	TRBV10-2	TRBD1	CATQTDRGYGYIF	TGCGCCACCCAGACCGACAGGGGGTATGGCTACATCTTC
many	TRBJ2-3	TRBV20-1	.	CSASSREGTDTQYF	TGCAGTGCTAGTAGCAGGGAGGGCACAGATACGCAGTATTTT
.	TRBJ2-7	TRBV19	TRBD1	CATDRATYEQYF	TGTGCCACCGACAGGGCCACCTACGAGCAGTACTTC
many	TRBJ2-1	TRBV19	TRBD2	CASSMTSGGASSYNEQFF	TGTGCCAGTAGTATGACTAGCGGGGGGGCGAGCTCCTACAATGAGCAGTTCTTC
.	TRBJ2-5	TRBV6-6	TRBD2	CASSQGGRETQYF	TGTGCCAGCAGTCAAGGCGGGAGAGAGACCCAGTACTTC
few	TRBJ1-5	TRBV10-2	.	CASSEGVWQPQHF	TGCGCCAGCAGTGAAGGTGTGTGGCAGCCCCAGCATTTT
once	TRBJ1-6	TRBV20-1	.	CSGTDSHNSPLHF	TGCAGTGGGACGGACAGCCACAATTCACCCCTCCACTTT
many	TRBJ2-7	TRBV7-9	TRBD1	CASSSEEGQGNYEQYF	TGTGCCAGCAGCTCAGAAGAGGGACAGGGGAACTACGAGCAGTACTTC
many	TRBJ2-7	TRBV5-1	TRBD1	CASSDPTEGAVSYEQYF	TGCGCCAGCAGCGACCCTACAGAGGGGGCAGTCTCCTACGAGCAGTACTTC